This TCR beta chain was identified in a study of cytomegalovirus exposure and HLA in healthy donors. As to this clone: Its antigen is unknown.

This CDR3 spans 16 amino acids. Germline assignment: CDR1 LGHNA and CDR2 YSLEER. Germline trimming cut 2 bases from V and 5 bases from J; bases unmatched to any gene: 6. Study conclusions and caveats: Later work associated 17,000 or so TCR beta sequences with HLA alleles at 0.05 false discovery rate.

The study ran its PCR with 60 Vbeta and 13 Jbeta primers. TCRdb's table, derived via immunoSEQ multiplex PCR, lists solely in-frame clones and lacks some. The sample holds approximately 170,000 clones, approximately 80% seen once. This rearrangement joins TRBV4-3 to TRBJ1-5; 10 nucleotides line up with TRBD1. Source material: PBMCs. The sequence was obtained from a woman aged 18-30 years in good health and CMV-seronegative. The CDR3 sequence: CASSQSPGTGDQPQHF. CDR3 sequence (DNA): TGCGCCAGCAGCCAAAGCCCTGGGACAGGGGATCAGCCCCAGCATTTT.